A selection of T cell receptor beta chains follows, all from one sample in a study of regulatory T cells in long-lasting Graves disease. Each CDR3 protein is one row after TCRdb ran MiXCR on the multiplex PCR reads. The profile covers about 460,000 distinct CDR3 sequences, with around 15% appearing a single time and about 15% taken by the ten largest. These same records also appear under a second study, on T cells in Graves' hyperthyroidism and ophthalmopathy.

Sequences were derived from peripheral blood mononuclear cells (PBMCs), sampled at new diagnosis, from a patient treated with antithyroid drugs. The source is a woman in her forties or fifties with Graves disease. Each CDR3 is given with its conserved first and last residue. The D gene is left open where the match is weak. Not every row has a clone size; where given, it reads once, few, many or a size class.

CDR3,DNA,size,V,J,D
CASPKVLAGGQTQYF,TGTGCCAGCCCAAAGGTTCTAGCGGGAGGCCAGACCCAGTACTTC,-,TRBV5-5,TRBJ2-5,TRBD2
CASSLEQGVETQYF,TGCGCCAGCAGCTTGGAACAGGGCGTGGAGACCCAGTACTTC,-,TRBV5-1,TRBJ2-5,-
CASSENTGFSGNTIYF,TGTGCCAGCTCAGAAAACACAGGGTTTTCTGGAAACACCATATATTTT,few,TRBV18,TRBJ1-3,-
CASSIGTGGIYNEQFF,TGCGCCAGCAGCATCGGAACAGGGGGCATCTACAATGAGCAGTTCTTC,many,TRBV5-1,TRBJ2-1,TRBD1
CASSLGQDVSYEQYF,TGTGCCAGCAGCTTAGGGCAGGACGTCTCCTACGAGCAGTACTTC,many,TRBV7-9,TRBJ2-7,-
CASSTRGKRTEAFF,TGTGCCAGCAGTACACGAGGGAAGAGAACTGAAGCTTTCTTT,many,TRBV12-3/TRBV12-4,TRBJ1-1,-
CASSAGRPYNEQFF,TGCGCCAGCAGCGCCGGACGCCCCTACAATGAGCAGTTCTTC,-,TRBV5-1,TRBJ2-1,-
CANSPRQGSQPQHF,TGTGCCAACAGCCCCCGACAGGGGAGTCAGCCCCAGCATTTT,-,TRBV7-2,TRBJ1-5,TRBD1
CATSAWTSGSGNEQFF,TGTGCCACCAGTGCCTGGACTAGCGGGAGTGGTAATGAGCAGTTCTTC,many,TRBV24-1,TRBJ2-1,TRBD2
CASGLGASGRIDTQYF,TGTGCTAGTGGTTTGGGGGCTAGCGGGAGAATAGATACGCAGTATTTT,many,TRBV12-5,TRBJ2-3,TRBD2
CSLNRNYEQYF,TGCAGCCTGAACAGAAACTACGAGCAGTACTTC,few,TRBV20-1,TRBJ2-7,-
CASSESRDITYDEQYF,TGTGCCAGCAGTGAAAGTCGGGACATTACCTACGATGAGCAGTACTTC,-,TRBV2,TRBJ2-7,-
CASSLDRGDNSPLHF,TGTGCCAGCAGTTTAGACAGGGGAGATAATTCACCCCTCCACTTT,few,TRBV28,TRBJ1-6,TRBD1
CAISKDRDYEQYF,TGTGCCATCAGTAAGGACAGGGACTACGAGCAGTACTTC,many,TRBV10-3,TRBJ2-7,TRBD1
CASSRQGGFANTGELFF,TGTGCCAGCAGTCGACAGGGGGGCTTCGCGAACACCGGGGAGCTGTTTTTT,few,TRBV6-1,TRBJ2-2,TRBD1
CSARDRVVTDTQYF,TGCAGTGCTAGAGATAGAGTGGTTACAGATACGCAGTATTTT,-,TRBV20-1,TRBJ2-3,-
CASRLIPPTGGVPSGANVLTF,TGCGCCAGCAGGTTAATCCCTCCGACAGGGGGCGTTCCTTCAGGGGCCAACGTCCTGACTTTC,-,TRBV5-1,TRBJ2-6,TRBD1
CASSLQWEQYF,TGTGCCAGCAGCCTCCAATGGGAGCAGTACTTC,-,TRBV7-8,TRBJ2-7,-
CASSLHRGETLNTEAFF,TGTGCCAGCAGTCTACACAGGGGTGAAACATTGAACACTGAAGCTTTCTTT,many,TRBV27,TRBJ1-1,TRBD1
CSAWDSLVGDYEQYF,TGCAGTGCGTGGGACAGTCTAGTAGGGGACTACGAGCAGTACTTC,many,TRBV20-1,TRBJ2-7,TRBD1
CSVRTSGYSTGELFF,TGCAGCGTCCGGACTAGCGGGTATAGCACCGGGGAGCTGTTTTTT,many,TRBV29-1,TRBJ2-2,TRBD2
CATTGLASNQPQHF,TGTGCCACCACCGGTTTGGCTAGCAATCAGCCCCAGCATTTT,-,TRBV24-1,TRBJ1-5,-
CASRQTGAYNEQFF,TGTGCCAGCAGACAGACAGGGGCGTACAATGAGCAGTTCTTC,many,TRBV11-1,TRBJ2-1,TRBD1
CASNLVMAGGGETQYF,TGTGCCAGCAACTTAGTAATGGCGGGAGGGGGGGAGACCCAGTACTTC,-,TRBV7-9,TRBJ2-5,TRBD2
CASSPAGGLNYGYTF,TGTGCCAGCAGCCCCGCGGGGGGGCTTAACTATGGCTACACCTTC,few,TRBV7-3,TRBJ1-2,-
CASSELGTSVFVGRTGELFF,TGTGCCAGCAGTGAACTAGGGACTAGTGTTTTCGTTGGGCGCACCGGGGAGCTGTTTTTT,few,TRBV6-4,TRBJ2-2,TRBD2
CASSLGGRRFFETQYF,TGTGCCAGCAGCCTCGGCGGGAGAAGGTTTTTTGAGACCCAGTACTTC,many,TRBV14,TRBJ2-5,TRBD2
CASSSSQGVGQPQHF,TGTGCCAGCAGTTCCTCACAGGGTGTGGGGCAGCCCCAGCATTTT,many,TRBV28,TRBJ1-5,-
CASSKGQNSYEQYF,TGTGCCAGCAGTAAAGGACAGAACTCCTACGAGCAGTACTTC,few,TRBV27,TRBJ2-7,-
CASSHRLGYQETQYF,TGTGCCAGCAGCCACCGTCTAGGTTACCAAGAGACCCAGTACTTC,few,TRBV25-1,TRBJ2-5,-
CASSLADTGNTIYF,TGCGCCAGCAGCTTGGCTGACACTGGAAACACCATATATTTT,few,TRBV5-1,TRBJ1-3,-
CASSLYRGLYNEQFF,TGCGCCAGCAGCTTATACAGGGGGCTCTACAATGAGCAGTTCTTC,-,TRBV5-1,TRBJ2-1,TRBD1
CAISGTGGPMNTEAFF,TGTGCCATCAGTGGGACAGGGGGCCCTATGAACACTGAAGCTTTCTTT,-,TRBV10-3,TRBJ1-1,TRBD1
CAWSVGGYEQFF,TGTGCCTGGAGTGTAGGCGGGTATGAGCAGTTCTTC,many,TRBV30,TRBJ2-1,-
CASSTGLAGVQETQYF,TGTGCCAGCAGCACTGGACTAGCGGGAGTCCAAGAGACCCAGTACTTC,many,TRBV11-2,TRBJ2-5,TRBD2
CASSPTSIYEQYF,TGTGCCAGCTCACCGACATCAATCTACGAGCAGTACTTC,many,TRBV18,TRBJ2-7,-
CASSEYRDSNQPQHF,TGTGCCAGCAGTGAATACAGGGATAGCAATCAGCCCCAGCATTTT,-,TRBV6-1,TRBJ1-5,-
CASSFPVEVGTAEAFF,TGTGCCAGCAGTTTCCCGGTTGAAGTCGGGACAGCTGAAGCTTTCTTT,many,TRBV12-3/TRBV12-4,TRBJ1-1,TRBD1
CASSPPGQQQYF,TGTGCCAGTAGTCCCCCGGGACAACAGCAGTACTTC,-,TRBV19,TRBJ2-7,-
CASSVGEASGTYEQYF,TGTGCCAGCAGCGTAGGGGAGGCTAGCGGCACCTACGAGCAGTACTTC,many,TRBV9,TRBJ2-7,TRBD2
CASSSPGLAGQGELFF,TGTGCCAGCAGCTCACCGGGACTAGCGGGTCAAGGGGAGCTGTTTTTT,few,TRBV7-2,TRBJ2-2,TRBD2
CASRVGARQYF,TGTGCCAGCAGGGTGGGGGCAAGGCAGTATTTT,few,TRBV6-1,TRBJ2-3,-
CAISESLGQGLSVETQYF,TGTGCCATCAGTGAGTCGCTTGGGCAGGGGTTGAGTGTGGAGACCCAGTACTTC,many,TRBV10-3,TRBJ2-5,-
CASSATGGEKLFF,TGTGCCAGCAGTGCTACAGGGGGGGAAAAACTGTTTTTT,many,TRBV2,TRBJ1-4,TRBD1
CASTGGDGYTF,TGTGCCAGCACAGGGGGCGATGGCTACACCTTC,many,TRBV6-2/TRBV6-3,TRBJ1-2,TRBD1
CSAANPGQGAGELFF,TGCAGTGCTGCAAACCCGGGACAGGGGGCCGGGGAGCTGTTTTTT,-,TRBV20-1,TRBJ2-2,TRBD1